What follows are 5 T cell receptor beta chains derived from one specimen sequenced in a study of OX40 agonist ivuxolimab in advanced cancers. Libraries were built with the immunoSEQ multiplex PCR assay. Held by TCRdb, this immuneACCESS table contains in-frame sequences only and omits some clones. Under half of the omission traces to an unresolved V gene where checked; the cause of the rest is unknown. Across this sample there are tens of thousands of clones, with around 89% seen only once. Jointly, the top ten make up around 0.45% of the sample. This sample comprised CD4+ or CD8+ T cells sorted from blood, obtained in a trial of the OX40 agonist ivuxolimab. These receptor sequences come from an adult with an advanced solid tumor such as melanoma, head and neck, liver or kidney cancer.

This chain uses TRBV18 with TRBJ1-2; 9 nucleotides line up with TRBD1. The germline CDR1 and CDR2 sequences are KGHSH and LQKENI. There are 14 residues in the CDR3. V was pared by 8 bases and J by 13 bases, with 17 bases of the junction left unmatched. The CDR3 loop reads CASHLQGQGSFGTF. The CDR3 coding sequence is TGTGCCAGCCACCTTCAAGGACAGGGGTCGTTTGGCACCTTC. The variable domain in full, completed from reference TRBV18 and TRBJ1-2, reads NAGVMQNPRHLVRRRGQEARLRCSPMKGHSHVYWYRQLPEEGLKFMVYLQKENIIDESGMPKERFSAEFPKEGPSILRIQQVVRGDSAAYFCASHLQGQGSFGTFGSGTRLTVV.

The genes are TRBV15 and TRBJ1-1; the D gene is possibly TRBD1 (5 bases). Deletions cut 0 bases from V and 5 bases from J, with 13 bases between. The length of the CDR3 is 15 residues. CDR1 is LNHNV and CDR2 is YYDKDF in the germline V gene (reference sequence). In nucleotides, the CDR3 is TGTGCCACCAGCAGAGATCTGGCAGGGAATACTGAAGCTTTCTTT. As protein: CATSRDLAGNTEAFF.

Comment on this clone: The junction does not match germline at one end; this may be a read error. V gene TRBV15 combines with J gene TRBJ2-4; TRBD2 is a possible D gene (6 bases). Per the germline V gene, CDR1 is LNHNV and CDR2 is YYDKDF (reference sequence). CDR3 length: 17 residues. Written as DNA, the CDR3 is TGTGCCACCAGCAGAGATGGGCAGGGACTGGCCAGAAACATTCAGTACTTC. Translated: CATSRDGQGLARNIQYF. Combining the CDR3 with reference TRBV15 and TRBJ2-4 gives the whole variable domain DAMVIQNPRYQVTQFGKPVTLSCSQTLNHNVMYWYQQKSSQAPKLLFHYYDKDFNNEADTPDNFQSRRPNTSFCFLDIRSPGLGDTAMYLCATSRDGQGLARNIQYFGAGTRLSVL.

The rearrangement joins TRBV4-1 to TRBJ2-4; D is ambiguous. The CDR3 runs to 15 residues. Trimming removed 5 bases from V and 1 base from J, with 12 bases in between. Germline V lookup: CDR1 MGHRA, CDR2 YSYEKL. The CDR3 sequence: CASSTLPSAKNIQYF. The CDR3 DNA sequence: TGCGCCAGCAGCACCCTACCTTCGGCCAAAAACATTCAGTACTTC.

The chain employs TRBV11-2 and TRBJ1-1, with TRBD1 as a possible D gene (5 bases). V lost 5 bases and J lost 1, with 14 bases in between. The germline CDR1 and CDR2 sequences are SGHAT and FQNNGV. The CDR3 sequence is 15 residues long. CDR3 DNA: TGTGCCAGCAGCATTATGGAGGGGTCGAACACTGAAGCTTTCTTT. Translating gives CASSIMEGSNTEAFF. Full variable domain (remainder filled in from reference TRBV11-2 and TRBJ1-1): EAGVAQSPRYKIIEKRQSVAFWCNPISGHATLYWYQQILGQGPKLLIQFQNNGVVDDSQLPKDRFSAERLKGVDSTLKIQPAKLEDSAVYLCASSIMEGSNTEAFFGQGTRLTVV.